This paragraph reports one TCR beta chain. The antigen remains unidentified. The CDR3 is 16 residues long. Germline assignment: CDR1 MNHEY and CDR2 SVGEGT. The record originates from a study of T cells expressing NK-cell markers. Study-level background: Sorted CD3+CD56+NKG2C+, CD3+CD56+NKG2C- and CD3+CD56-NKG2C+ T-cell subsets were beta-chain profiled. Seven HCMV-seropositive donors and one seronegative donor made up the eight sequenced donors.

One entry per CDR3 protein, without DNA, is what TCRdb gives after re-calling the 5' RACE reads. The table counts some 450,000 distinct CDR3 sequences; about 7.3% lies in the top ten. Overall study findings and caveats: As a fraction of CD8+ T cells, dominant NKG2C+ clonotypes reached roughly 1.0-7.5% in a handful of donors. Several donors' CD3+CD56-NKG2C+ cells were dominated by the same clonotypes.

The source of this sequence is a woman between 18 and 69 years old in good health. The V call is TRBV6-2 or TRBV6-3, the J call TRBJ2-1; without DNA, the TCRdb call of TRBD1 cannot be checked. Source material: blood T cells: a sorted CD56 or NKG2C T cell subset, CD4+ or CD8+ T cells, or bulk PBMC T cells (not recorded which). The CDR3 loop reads CASISGGGGYYNEQFF.